Listed here are 22 T cell receptor beta chains from one sample, sequenced in a study of response to subunit inactivated influenza vaccine. TCRdb reprocessed the RT-PCR reads with MiXCR, giving one entry per CDR3 protein. The sample holds roughly 710,000 distinct CDR3 sequences; 14% are singletons and the top ten take 7.5% to 8%. The material sequenced was PBMCs from blood, taken approximately 15 days before vaccination. The receptors were sampled from a man in his fifties who received an inactivated influenza vaccine.

Only a few counts were recorded for this clonotype. This rearrangement joins TRBV3-1 to TRBJ1-6; TRBD1 aligns across 9 bases. From germline, CDR1 is LGHDT and CDR2 YNNKEL (reference sequence). CDR3 length: 16 amino acids. V lost 4 bases and J lost 3; bases outside the gene matches: 4. The CDR3 sequence is CASSPTTGGYNSPLHF. The CDR3 DNA sequence: TGTGCCAGCAGCCCCACGACAGGGGGCTATAATTCACCCCTCCACTTT.

V usage is TRBV7-9 and J usage is TRBJ2-3; unclear D gene. Germline V lookup: CDR1 SEHNR, CDR2 FQNEAQ (reference sequence). V was clipped by 4 bases and J by 7 bases, with 18 bases between them. The CDR3 loop spans 15 amino acids. As DNA, the CDR3 is TGTGCCAGCAGCTCACCATTAATTAGTGCTAATACGCAGTATTTT. Residues: CASSSPLISANTQYF.

This clonotype was observed a handful of times. The chain couples TRBV6-5 to TRBJ2-2; TRBD1 or TRBD2 may be the D gene (6 bases each). V dropped 4 bases and J dropped 5 bases, with 14 bases sitting between them. The CDR3 contains 15 residues. Germline-derived CDR1 and CDR2 are MNHEY and SVGAGI. CDR3 DNA sequence: TGTGCCAGCAGTTTTCCAGGGGCGGGGACCGGGGAGCTGTTTTTT. Amino acid sequence: CASSFPGAGTGELFF.

This clonotype was seen more than once but under ten times. A read error may account for a junction end that differs from germline. The V call is TRBV29-1, the J call TRBJ2-5; no clear D gene. Germline assignment: CDR1 SQVTM and CDR2 ANQGSEA. The CDR3 totals 15 residues. CDR3 amino acids: CSVEAWAQTPETQYF. The CDR3 nucleotides read TGCAGCGTCGAAGCGTGGGCCCAGACCCCAGAGACCCAGTACTTC.

This clonotype has just a few counts. The rearrangement uses TRBV20-1 and TRBJ2-5; no clear D. V lost 2 bases and J 0 bases, leaving 7 bases between the germline ends. The CDR3 covers 13 residues. From germline, CDR1 is DFQATT and CDR2 SNEGSKA (reference sequence). The CDR3 coding sequence is TGCAGTGCTAGAAATGACTACCAAGAGACCCAGTACTTC. As protein: CSARNDYQETQYF.

This clonotype was seen at least ten times. The chain employs TRBV5-5 and TRBJ2-7; 10 bases map to TRBD2. Trimming took 4 bases from V and 4 from J; bases not matched to a gene: 8. The CDR3 length is 15 residues. CDR1 is SGHKS and CDR2 is YYEKEE in the germline V gene (reference sequence). This chain's CDR3 is CASSGPHSGRYEQYF. The CDR3 DNA reads TGTGCCAGCAGCGGGCCCCATAGCGGGAGGTACGAGCAGTACTTC.

J is TRBJ2-5 and V is TRBV24-1, with 12 bases matching TRBD1. The CDR3 sequence is 16 residues long. The junction had 7 bases not matched to a gene; V was cut back by 4 bases and J by 5 bases. Germline-derived CDR1 and CDR2 are KGHDR and SFDVKD. In nucleotides, the CDR3 is TGTGCCACCAGTGACCCAGGGACAGGGGGCCGTGAGACCCAGTACTTC. Amino acid sequence: CATSDPGTGGRETQYF.

This clonotype was observed a few times. V and J are TRBV6-6 and TRBJ1-2; D ambiguous. Trimming took 6 bases from V and 4 from J, leaving 9 bases between them. The CDR3 runs to 12 residues. In germline, CDR1 is MNHNY, CDR2 SVGAGI (reference sequence). The CDR3 coding sequence is TGTGCCAGCAGACCCTGGGGCTATGGCTACACCTTC. The encoded protein is CASRPWGYGYTF.

This clonotype was detected a few times. The V call is TRBV6-2 or TRBV6-3, the J call TRBJ2-1; D ambiguous. Between the trimmed V and J ends, which lost 7 bases and 8 bases, there was a span of 9 bases. Germline CDR1 reads MNHEY; CDR2 reads SVGEGT. The CDR3 extends over 11 amino acids. DNA for the CDR3: TGTGCCAGCACCAACGCCCATGAGCAGTTCTTC. It is translated as CASTNAHEQFF.

The gene calls are TRBV20-1 and TRBJ2-3; TRBD2 matches at 11 bases. Germline trimming cut 4 bases from V and 4 bases from J; bases unmatched to any gene: 19. The CDR3 is 19 amino acids. From germline, CDR1 is DFQATT and CDR2 SNEGSKA (reference sequence). The CDR3 nucleotides read TGCAGTGCTACTTCCAATCGACTAGCGGGACGACCTCAGGCAGATACGCAGTATTTT. Translated: CSATSNRLAGRPQADTQYF.

The chain links TRBV11-2 to TRBJ2-1, with TRBD2 identical over 11 bases. This CDR3 has 16 amino acids. Germline lookup yields CDR1 SGHAT and CDR2 FQNNGV. The J segment lost 11 bases and the V segment lost 1 base, leaving 10 bases of the junction unmatched. CDR3: CASSLALGTSGPKQFF. CDR3 nucleotides: TGTGCCAGCAGCTTAGCCCTCGGGACTAGCGGTCCTAAGCAGTTCTTC.

This clonotype was counted a few times. The chain combines TRBV3-1 with TRBJ2-3; D not certain. The V end was cut by 1 base, the J end by 2 bases, with 10 bases between. Germline lookup yields CDR1 LGHDT and CDR2 YNNKEL (reference sequence). The CDR3 is 15 residues long. The CDR3 here is CASSQGGNPTDTQYF. In DNA form, the CDR3 reads TGTGCCAGCAGCCAAGGAGGAAATCCCACAGATACGCAGTATTTT.

This clonotype was detected only a few times. This chain links TRBV27 with TRBJ1-6, with D perhaps matching TRBD1 (6 bases). The CDR3 contains 15 residues. V gave up 6 bases and J gave up 4 bases, with 13 bases separating them. Germline V gene lookup returns CDR1 MNHEY and CDR2 SMNVEV (reference sequence). CDR3 DNA: TGTGCCAGCAGAGAGATACAGGGTTATAATTCACCCCTCCACTTT. The encoded protein is CASREIQGYNSPLHF.

This clonotype showed up just a few times. The chain employs TRBV4-2 and TRBJ2-3; either TRBD1 or TRBD2 may supply D (5 bases each). V shed 0 bases and J shed 7 bases, with 20 bases lying between them. This CDR3 is built from 17 residues. Germline V gene sequence: CDR1 LGHNA, CDR2 YNFKEQ. The CDR3 region has the DNA TGTGCCAGCAGCCAAGATAAGGGACCCCGGGTCCCAAATACGCAGTATTTT. Amino acids: CASSQDKGPRVPNTQYF.

This clonotype has just a few counts. This chain uses TRBV12-3 or TRBV12-4 with TRBJ2-5, with D possibly being TRBD1 or TRBD2 (5 bases each). The CDR3 sequence is 14 residues long. Trimming pared 3 bases from V and 0 bases from J, leaving 8 bases between. The CDR3 DNA sequence: TGTGCCAGCAGTTTCGGGACCTACCAAGAGACCCAGTACTTC. Protein product: CASSFGTYQETQYF.

The chain joins TRBV5-6 to TRBJ2-1, with TRBD1 matching 10 bases. The CDR3 sequence is 14 residues long. Germline CDR1 and CDR2: SGHDT and YYEEEE. V was clipped by 2 bases and J by 8 bases; unmatched bases: 4. The DNA of the CDR3 is TGTGCCAGCAGCTTCGGGACAGGGGACGATGAGCAGTTCTTC. It specifies CASSFGTGDDEQFF.

In its sample, this clonotype was seen a few times. The chain has TRBV10-3 and TRBJ2-7; 10 bases are shared with TRBD1. With 11 bases clipped from V and 5 bases from J, the junction kept 9 bases outside the gene matches. Germline CDR1 reads ENHRY; CDR2 reads SYGVKD. The CDR3 has 13 residues. This chain's CDR3 is CAARRDRGHEQYF. CDR3 nucleotides: TGTGCCGCCAGGCGGGACAGGGGCCACGAGCAGTACTTC.

In its sample, this clonotype was seen a few times. The rearrangement joins TRBV12-3 or TRBV12-4 to TRBJ1-1; D uncertain. V lost 6 bases and J 6 bases, leaving 11 bases between the germline ends. The CDR3 is 12 residues long. The CDR3 sequence: CASSRTAAEAFF. The CDR3 DNA reads TGTGCCAGCAGCCGGACGGCGGCTGAAGCTTTCTTT.

This clonotype occurred many times. The genes are TRBV20-1 and TRBJ1-5; D might be TRBD1 (6 bases). CDR3 length: 16 amino acids. Germline CDR1 is DFQATT and CDR2 is SNEGSKA (reference sequence). Trimming removed 4 bases at V and 1 base at J, with 17 bases between. CDR3 in amino acids: CSAKQGSGWSNQPQHF. CDR3 sequence (DNA): TGCAGTGCTAAACAGGGATCAGGATGGAGCAATCAGCCCCAGCATTTT.

This clonotype was detected ten times or more. This chain joins TRBV5-1 and TRBJ2-1; unclear D gene. The CDR3 runs 11 residues. Trimming took 4 bases from V and 6 from J, leaving 5 bases between them. The germline V gene encodes CDR1 SGHRS and CDR2 YFSETQ. In nucleotides, the CDR3 is TGCGCCAGCAGCGTCACCAATGAGCAGTTCTTC. This sequence encodes CASSVTNEQFF.

This clonotype was recorded a few times. The chain recombines TRBV7-3 with TRBJ2-7; D is uncertain. With 5 bases removed from V and 2 bases from J, the gap between germline ends came to 13 bases. Germline CDR1 is SGHTA and CDR2 is FQGTGA. The CDR3 is 14 amino acids. This chain's CDR3 is CASSLDGTPYEQYF. The CDR3 DNA reads as TGTGCCAGCAGCCTGGACGGTACCCCCTACGAGCAGTACTTC.

Only a few counts were recorded for this clonotype. V usage is TRBV12-3 or TRBV12-4 and J usage is TRBJ1-5, with D possibly TRBD1 on 6 matching bases. There are 15 residues in the CDR3. Trimming removed 6 bases from V and 5 bases from J, with 17 bases in between. DNA for the CDR3: TGTGCCAGCAGGCGCCGGGGACACCGAGATCAGCCCCAGCATTTT. Translated: CASRRRGHRDQPQHF.